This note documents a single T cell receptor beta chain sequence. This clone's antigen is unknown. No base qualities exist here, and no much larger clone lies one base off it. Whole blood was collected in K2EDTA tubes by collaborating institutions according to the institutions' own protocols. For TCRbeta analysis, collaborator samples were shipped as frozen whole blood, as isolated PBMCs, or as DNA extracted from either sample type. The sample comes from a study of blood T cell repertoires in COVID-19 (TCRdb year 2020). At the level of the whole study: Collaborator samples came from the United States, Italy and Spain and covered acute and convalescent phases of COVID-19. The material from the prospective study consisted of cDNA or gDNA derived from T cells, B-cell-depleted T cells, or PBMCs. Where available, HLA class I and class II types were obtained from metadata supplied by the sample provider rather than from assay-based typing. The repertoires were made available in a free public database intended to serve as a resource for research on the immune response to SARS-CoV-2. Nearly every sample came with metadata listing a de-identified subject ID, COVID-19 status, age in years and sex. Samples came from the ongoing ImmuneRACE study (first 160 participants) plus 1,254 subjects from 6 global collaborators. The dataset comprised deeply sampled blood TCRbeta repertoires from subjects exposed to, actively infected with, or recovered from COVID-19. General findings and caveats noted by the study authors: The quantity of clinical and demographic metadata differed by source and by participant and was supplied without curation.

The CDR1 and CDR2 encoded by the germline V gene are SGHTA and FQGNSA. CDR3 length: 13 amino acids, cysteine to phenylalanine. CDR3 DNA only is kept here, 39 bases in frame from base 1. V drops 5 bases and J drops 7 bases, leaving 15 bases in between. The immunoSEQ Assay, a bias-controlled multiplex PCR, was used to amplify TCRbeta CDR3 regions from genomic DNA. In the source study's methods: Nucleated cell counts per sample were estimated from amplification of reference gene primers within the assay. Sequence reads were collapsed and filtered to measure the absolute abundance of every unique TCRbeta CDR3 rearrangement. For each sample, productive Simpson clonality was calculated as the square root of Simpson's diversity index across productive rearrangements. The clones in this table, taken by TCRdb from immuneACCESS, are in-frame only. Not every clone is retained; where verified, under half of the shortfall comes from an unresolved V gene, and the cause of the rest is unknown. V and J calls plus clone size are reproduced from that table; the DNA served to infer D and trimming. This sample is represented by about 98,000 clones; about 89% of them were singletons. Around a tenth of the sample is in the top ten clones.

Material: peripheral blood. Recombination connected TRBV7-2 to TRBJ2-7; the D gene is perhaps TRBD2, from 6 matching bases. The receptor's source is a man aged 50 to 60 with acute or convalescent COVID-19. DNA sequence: TGTGCCAGCAGCAACGGAGGGCCGGGGGAGCAGTACTTC. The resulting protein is CASSNGGPGEQYF.